This T cell receptor beta chain was profiled in a study of T cells after yellow fever vaccination. About the study: With SMART-Seq v4 Ultra Low Input, the fractions containing low cell numbers were prepared. Study observations and caveats: Weaker in magnitude, the secondary response showed a faster peak on day 5 versus 15. Just a small share of clonotypes turned up in the CD4 compartment as well as the CD8 compartment.

The sample holds many counts of this clonotype. The antigen is undetermined. TCRdb used MiXCR to reprocess the 5' RACE reads, holding one entry per CDR3 protein. The sample lists 100,000 to 150,000 distinct CDR3 sequences; about 7% were seen once. This sample comprised CD4+ T cells sorted from PBMCs, obtained more than 8 days after the first yellow fever vaccination. The receptor was derived from a man in his late teens or twenties who received the YFV17D yellow fever vaccine.

The CDR3 loop reads CASSRLSGGQTADTQYF. The DNA for the CDR3 is TGTGCCAGCAGTAGACTTTCGGGGGGCCAGACCGCAGATACGCAGTATTTT. The rearrangement links TRBV6-1 to TRBJ2-3, with TRBD2 as a possible D gene (7 bases). The CDR3 is made up of 17 amino acids. V lost 5 bases, J lost 4 bases, and 22 bases lay in between. Germline V gene sequence: CDR1 MNHNS, CDR2 SASEGT.